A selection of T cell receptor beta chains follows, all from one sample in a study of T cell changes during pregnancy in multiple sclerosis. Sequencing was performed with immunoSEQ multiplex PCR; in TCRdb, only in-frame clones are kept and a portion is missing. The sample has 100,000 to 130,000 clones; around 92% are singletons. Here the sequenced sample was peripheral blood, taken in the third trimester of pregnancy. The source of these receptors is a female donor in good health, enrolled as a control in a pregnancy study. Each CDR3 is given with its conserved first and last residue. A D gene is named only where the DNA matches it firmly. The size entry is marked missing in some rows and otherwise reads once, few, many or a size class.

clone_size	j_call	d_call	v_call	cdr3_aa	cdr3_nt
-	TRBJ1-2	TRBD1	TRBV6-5	CASSYRGDRHGYTF	TGTGCCAGCAGTTACAGAGGGGACAGGCATGGCTACACCTTC
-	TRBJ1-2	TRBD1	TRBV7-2	CASSLEGQAYGYTF	TGTGCCAGCAGCTTAGAAGGACAGGCCTATGGCTACACCTTC
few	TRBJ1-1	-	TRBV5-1	CASSPEGVMNTEAFF	TGCGCCAGCAGCCCAGAGGGGGTCATGAACACTGAAGCTTTCTTT
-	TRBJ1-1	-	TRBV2	CASSESEANTEAFF	TGTGCCAGCAGTGAATCGGAGGCCAACACTGAAGCTTTCTTT
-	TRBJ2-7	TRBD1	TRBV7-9	CASSPGDRVSSYEQYF	TGTGCCAGCAGCCCTGGGGACAGGGTGAGCTCCTACGAGCAGTACTTC
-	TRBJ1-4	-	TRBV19	CASSTGNANEKLFF	TGTGCCAGTAGTACAGGGAACGCTAATGAAAAACTGTTTTTT
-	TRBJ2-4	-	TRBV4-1	CASSQVGGDLNIQYF	TGCGCCAGCAGCCAAGTAGGTGGAGACTTAAACATTCAGTACTTC
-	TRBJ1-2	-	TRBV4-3	CASSQDTRYGGGYGYTF	TGCGCCAGCAGCCAAGATACCCGATACGGGGGGGGGTATGGCTACACCTTC
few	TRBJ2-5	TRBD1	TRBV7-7	CASLDREQETQYF	TGTGCTAGCCTTGACAGGGAACAAGAGACCCAGTACTTC
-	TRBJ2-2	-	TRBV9	CASSVVADIYTGELFF	TGTGCCAGCAGCGTAGTAGCGGACATATACACCGGGGAGCTGTTTTTT
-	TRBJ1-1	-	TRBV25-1	CASSPGGANTEAFF	TGTGCCAGCAGTCCTGGGGGCGCAAACACTGAAGCTTTCTTT
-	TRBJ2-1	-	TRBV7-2	CASSPKGGDANEQFF	TGTGCCAGCAGCCCGAAGGGGGGGGATGCAAATGAGCAGTTCTTC
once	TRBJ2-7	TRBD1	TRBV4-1	CASSFDRGRGEQYF	TGCGCCAGCAGCTTCGACAGGGGTCGAGGCGAGCAGTACTTC
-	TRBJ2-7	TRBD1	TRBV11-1	CASSSRGLGEQYF	TGTGCCAGCAGCTCCAGGGGGCTGGGCGAGCAGTACTTC
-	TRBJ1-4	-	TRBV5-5	CASSPRRGGEKLFF	TGTGCCAGCAGCCCCCGTAGAGGGGGAGAAAAACTGTTTTTT
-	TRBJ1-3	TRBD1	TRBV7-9	CASSLASGQWGSGNTIYF	TGTGCCAGCAGCTTAGCCTCGGGACAGTGGGGCTCTGGAAACACCATATATTTT
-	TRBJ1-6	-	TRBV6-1	CASSVQVPGYNSPLHF	TGTGCCAGCAGTGTTCAAGTACCAGGCTATAATTCACCCCTCCACTTT
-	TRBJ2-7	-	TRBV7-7	CASSPRPTANYEQYF	TGTGCTAGCAGCCCTCGACCGACAGCGAACTACGAGCAGTACTTC
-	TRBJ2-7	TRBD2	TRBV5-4	CASSLPSGATYEQYF	TGTGCCAGCAGCTTACCTAGCGGGGCAACCTACGAGCAGTACTTC
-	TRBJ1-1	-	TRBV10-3	CAISVGSGANFDTEAFF	TGTGCCATCAGTGTCGGATCAGGGGCGAATTTCGACACTGAAGCTTTCTTT
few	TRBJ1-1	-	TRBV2	CASSRGPDTEAFF	TGTGCCAGCAGTCGAGGGCCAGACACTGAAGCTTTCTTT
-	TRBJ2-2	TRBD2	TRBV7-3	CASSLGAGGLTGELFF	TGTGCCAGCAGCTTAGGAGCGGGGGGGCTCACCGGGGAGCTGTTTTTT
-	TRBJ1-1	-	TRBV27	CASSFTTVNTEAFF	TGTGCCAGCAGTTTTACCACAGTGAACACTGAAGCTTTCTTT
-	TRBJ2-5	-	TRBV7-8	CASSLIDRVQETQYF	TGTGCCAGCAGCTTAATAGACAGAGTCCAAGAGACCCAGTACTTC
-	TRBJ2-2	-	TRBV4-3	CASSQSIGVTGELFF	TGCGCCAGCAGCCAAAGTATAGGGGTCACCGGGGAGCTGTTTTTT
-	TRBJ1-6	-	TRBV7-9	CASSPLPNSPLHF	TGTGCCAGCAGCCCTCTACCGAATTCACCCCTCCACTTT
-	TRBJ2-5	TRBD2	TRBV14	CASSPLAGGQGETQYF	TGTGCCAGCAGCCCACTAGCGGGGGGGCAAGGAGAGACCCAGTACTTC
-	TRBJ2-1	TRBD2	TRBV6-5	CASSYPLSGAGNEQFF	TGTGCCAGCAGTTACCCATTAAGCGGGGCCGGCAATGAGCAGTTCTTC
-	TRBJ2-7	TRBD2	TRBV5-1	CASSSGDKYEQYF	TGCGCCAGCAGCAGCGGGGATAAATACGAGCAGTACTTC
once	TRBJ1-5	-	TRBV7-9	CASSLQGSQPQHF	TGTGCCAGCAGCTTACAGGGGTCTCAGCCCCAGCATTTT
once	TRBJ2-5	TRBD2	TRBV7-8	CASSFGVGGEETQYF	TGTGCCAGCAGCTTTGGCGTGGGGGGGGAAGAGACCCAGTACTTC
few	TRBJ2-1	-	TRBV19	CASSMAPGSLYNEQFF	TGTGCCAGTAGTATGGCACCAGGGTCTCTATACAATGAGCAGTTCTTC
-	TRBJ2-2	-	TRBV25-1	CASSYRSTGELFF	TGTGCCAGCAGTTACCGGTCGACCGGGGAGCTGTTTTTT
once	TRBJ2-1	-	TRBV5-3	CARSHMSGLYNEQFF	TGTGCCAGAAGCCACATGTCGGGGTTGTACAATGAGCAGTTCTTC
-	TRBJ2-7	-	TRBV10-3	CAISDPGFYEQYF	TGTGCCATCAGTGACCCGGGTTTCTACGAGCAGTACTTC